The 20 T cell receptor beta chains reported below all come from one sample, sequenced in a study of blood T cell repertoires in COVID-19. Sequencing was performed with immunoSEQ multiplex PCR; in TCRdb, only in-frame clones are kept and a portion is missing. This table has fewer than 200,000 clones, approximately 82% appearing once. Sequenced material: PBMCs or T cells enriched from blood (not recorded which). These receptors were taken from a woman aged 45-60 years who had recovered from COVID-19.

The CDR3 here is CASSPDRQGSPLHF. For the CDR3, the DNA is TGTGCCAGCAGCCCCGACAGGCAAGGGTCACCCCTCCACTTT. V gene TRBV2 combines with J gene TRBJ1-6, with D perhaps matching TRBD1 (6 bases). Germline values: CDR1 SNHLY, CDR2 FYNNEI. This CDR3 spans 14 amino acids. The V end lost 6 bases, the J end lost 10 bases, and 16 bases lay between the germline ends. The full variable domain, completed using reference TRBV2 and TRBJ1-6, is EPEVTQTPSHQVTQMGQEVILRCVPISNHLYFYWYRQILGQKVEFLVSFYNNEISEKSEIFDDQFSVERPDGSNFTLKIRSTKLEDSAMYFCASSPDRQGSPLHFGNGTRLTVT.

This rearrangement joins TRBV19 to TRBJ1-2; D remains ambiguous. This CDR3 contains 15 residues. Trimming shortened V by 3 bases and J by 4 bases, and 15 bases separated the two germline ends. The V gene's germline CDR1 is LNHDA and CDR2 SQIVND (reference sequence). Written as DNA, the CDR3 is TGTGCCAGTAGTATGGGTCCGGGTTCGGTCTATGGCTACACCTTC. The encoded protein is CASSMGPGSVYGYTF.

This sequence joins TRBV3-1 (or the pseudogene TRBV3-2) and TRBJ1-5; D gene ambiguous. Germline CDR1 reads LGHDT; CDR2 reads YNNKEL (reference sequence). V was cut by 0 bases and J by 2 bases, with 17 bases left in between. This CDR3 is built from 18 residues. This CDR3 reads CASSQDLGSPVGNQPQHF. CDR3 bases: TGTGCCAGCAGCCAAGATCTGGGCTCCCCCGTGGGCAATCAGCCCCAGCATTTT.

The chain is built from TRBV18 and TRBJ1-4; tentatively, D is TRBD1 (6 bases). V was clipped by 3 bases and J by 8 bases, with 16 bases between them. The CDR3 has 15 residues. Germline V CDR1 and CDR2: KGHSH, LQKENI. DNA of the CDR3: TGTGCCAGCTCACCCCTAGGGGGAACCAACGAAAAACTGTTTTTT. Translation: CASSPLGGTNEKLFF.

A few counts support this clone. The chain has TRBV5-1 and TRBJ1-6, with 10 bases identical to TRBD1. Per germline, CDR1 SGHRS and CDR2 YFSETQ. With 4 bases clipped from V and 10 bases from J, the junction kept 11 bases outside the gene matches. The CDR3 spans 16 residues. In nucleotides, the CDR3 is TGCGCCAGCAGCGAGGTCCCGACAGGGGGCGGATCACCCCTCCACTTT. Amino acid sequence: CASSEVPTGGGSPLHF.

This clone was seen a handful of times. CDR3 sequence (DNA): TGTGCCAGCAGGCTATCAGGGGGCGATGGTCAGCCCCAGCATTTT. It translates to CASRLSGGDGQPQHF. This chain connects TRBV2 to TRBJ1-5; 8 nucleotides agree with TRBD1. The trim removed 6 bases at V and 6 bases at J, leaving 10 bases unmatched. The CDR3 is 15 residues long. Germline loops: CDR1 SNHLY, CDR2 FYNNEI.

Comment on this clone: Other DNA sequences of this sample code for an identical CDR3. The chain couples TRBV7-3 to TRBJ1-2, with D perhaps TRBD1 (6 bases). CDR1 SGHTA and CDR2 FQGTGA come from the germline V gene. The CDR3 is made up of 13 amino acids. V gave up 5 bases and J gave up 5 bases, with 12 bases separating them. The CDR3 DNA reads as TGTGCCAGCAGCCCAACAGGGAAGTATGGCTACACCTTC. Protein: CASSPTGKYGYTF.

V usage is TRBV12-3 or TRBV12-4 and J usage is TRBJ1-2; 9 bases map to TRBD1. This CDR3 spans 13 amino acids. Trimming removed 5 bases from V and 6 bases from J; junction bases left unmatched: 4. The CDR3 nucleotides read TGTGCCAGCAGTCCGAGGACAGGGGATGGCTACACCTTC. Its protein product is CASSPRTGDGYTF.

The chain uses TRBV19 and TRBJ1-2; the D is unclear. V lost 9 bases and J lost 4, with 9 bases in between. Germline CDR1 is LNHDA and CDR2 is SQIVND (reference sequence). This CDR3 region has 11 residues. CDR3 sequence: CASRGSYGYTF. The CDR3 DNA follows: TGTGCCAGCCGGGGTTCCTATGGCTACACCTTC.

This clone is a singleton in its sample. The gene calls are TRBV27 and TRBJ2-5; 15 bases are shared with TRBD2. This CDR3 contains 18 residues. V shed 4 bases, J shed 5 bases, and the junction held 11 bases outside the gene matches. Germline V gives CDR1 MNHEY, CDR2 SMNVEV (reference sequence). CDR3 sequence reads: CASSSGLAGGLGWETQYF. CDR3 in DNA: TGTGCCAGCAGTTCAGGACTAGCGGGGGGGCTGGGTTGGGAGACCCAGTACTTC.

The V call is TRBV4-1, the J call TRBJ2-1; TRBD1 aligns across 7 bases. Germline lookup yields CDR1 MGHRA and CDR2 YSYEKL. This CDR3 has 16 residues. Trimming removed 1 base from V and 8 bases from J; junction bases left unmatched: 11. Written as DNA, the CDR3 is TGCGCCAGCAGCCAAGGTGGGTGGGGACAGTCAGATGAGCAGTTCTTC. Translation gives CASSQGGWGQSDEQFF.

The CDR3 sequence is CASSELGATSNEQFF. The CDR3 DNA reads as TGTGCCAGCAGTGAACTGGGGGCGACCAGCAATGAGCAGTTCTTC. The V call is TRBV6-1, the J call TRBJ2-1; D is perhaps TRBD1 (6 bases). The V end lost 2 bases, the J end lost 6 bases, and 14 bases lay between the germline ends. The CDR3 spans 15 residues. The germline V gene has CDR1 MNHNS and CDR2 SASEGT.

As DNA, the CDR3 is TGTGCCAGCAGCTTAATGCAGGGGGCTGAAAAACTGTTTTTT. Protein sequence: CASSLMQGAEKLFF. The V gene is TRBV11-3, the J gene TRBJ1-4; 8 bases match TRBD1. Germline CDR1 and CDR2: SGHNT and YENEEA. This CDR3 region has 14 residues. With V trimmed by 2 bases and J by 7 bases, 3 bases remained unmatched.

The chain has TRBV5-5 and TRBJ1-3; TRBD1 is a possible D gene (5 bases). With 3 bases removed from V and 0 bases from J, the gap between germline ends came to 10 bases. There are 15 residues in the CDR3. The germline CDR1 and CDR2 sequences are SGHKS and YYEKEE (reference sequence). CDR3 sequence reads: CASSYRTYSGNTIYF. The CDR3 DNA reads TGTGCCAGCAGCTACAGGACGTACTCTGGAAACACCATATATTTT.

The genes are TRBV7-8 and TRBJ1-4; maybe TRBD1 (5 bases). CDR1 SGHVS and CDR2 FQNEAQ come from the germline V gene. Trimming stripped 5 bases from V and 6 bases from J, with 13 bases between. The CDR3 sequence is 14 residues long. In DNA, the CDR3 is TGTGCCAGCAGCCTAGGGACGGGGGATGAAAAACTGTTTTTT. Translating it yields CASSLGTGDEKLFF.

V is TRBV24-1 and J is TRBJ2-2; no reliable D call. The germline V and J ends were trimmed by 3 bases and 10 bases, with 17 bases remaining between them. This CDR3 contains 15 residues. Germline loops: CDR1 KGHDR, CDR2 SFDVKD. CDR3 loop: CATSDLPAGQVELFF. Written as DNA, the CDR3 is TGTGCCACCAGTGATCTCCCGGCCGGTCAGGTGGAGCTGTTTTTT.

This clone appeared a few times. The chain's CDR3 is CASSQGGTAQDGYTF. The CDR3 DNA is TGTGCCAGCAGCCAAGGGGGGACAGCCCAGGATGGCTACACCTTC. This chain joins TRBV3-1 (or the pseudogene TRBV3-2) and TRBJ1-2; 7 positions match TRBD1. CDR1 and CDR2 from the germline V gene are LGHDT and YNNKEL (reference sequence). The trim removed 1 base at V and 6 bases at J, leaving 8 bases unmatched. This CDR3 is built from 15 residues.

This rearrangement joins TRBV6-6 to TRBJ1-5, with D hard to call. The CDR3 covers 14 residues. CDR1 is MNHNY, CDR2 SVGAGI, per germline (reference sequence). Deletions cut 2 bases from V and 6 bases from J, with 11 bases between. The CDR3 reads CASSYGEGTQPQHF. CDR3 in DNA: TGTGCCAGCAGTTACGGGGAGGGTACTCAGCCCCAGCATTTT.

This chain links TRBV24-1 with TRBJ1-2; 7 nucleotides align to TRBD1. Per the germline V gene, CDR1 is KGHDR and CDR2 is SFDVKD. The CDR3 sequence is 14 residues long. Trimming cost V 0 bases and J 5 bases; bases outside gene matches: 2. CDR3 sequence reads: CATSDLNRGYGYTF. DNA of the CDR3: TGTGCCACCAGTGATTTGAACAGGGGATATGGCTACACCTTC.

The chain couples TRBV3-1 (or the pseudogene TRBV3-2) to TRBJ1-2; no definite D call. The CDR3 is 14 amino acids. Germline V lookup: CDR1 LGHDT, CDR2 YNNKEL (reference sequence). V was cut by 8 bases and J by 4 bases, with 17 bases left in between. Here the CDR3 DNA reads TGTGCCAGCTCCGTCGGGAGGAAAGGCTATGGCTACACCTTC. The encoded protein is CASSVGRKGYGYTF.